These T cell receptor beta chains were read from a single sample in a study of CD8+ T cells in alopecia areata. Sequencing used immunoSEQ multiplex PCR; TCRdb keeps in-frame clones, though not all of them. The top ten hold around 0.92% of the sample, which has about 250,000 clones, roughly 60% seen once. The sequencing here drew on CD4+ T cells sorted from blood, taken at approximately week 52, from a patient treated with tofacitinib. These receptors originate from a human donor with alopecia areata. Both conserved end residues are part of each CDR3.

J,V,CDR3
TRBJ2-5,TRBV5-1,CASSGTGQETQYF
TRBJ2-1,TRBV27,CATSRTAINEQFF
TRBJ2-4,TRBV11-1,CASSFDRGNIQYF
TRBJ2-1,TRBV4-3,CASSLRTGGYNEQFF
TRBJ2-5,TRBV5-1,CASSVLAGGQETQYF
TRBJ1-2,TRBV6-6,CASSYAEGDYGYTF
TRBJ2-6,TRBV5-1,CASSWDRDLSGANVLTF
TRBJ2-1,TRBV25-1,CASSESGRVEQFF
TRBJ2-2,TRBV6-6,CASLSGGMFIGELFF
TRBJ2-2,TRBV29-1,CSVSGQGATGELFF
TRBJ2-1,TRBV19,CASSIGGFLGEQFF
TRBJ2-1,TRBV11-2,CASSSRDSSYNEQFF
TRBJ1-6,TRBV29-1,CSVALSPKSPLHF
TRBJ1-2,TRBV6-5,CASSPTGVVQGYTF
TRBJ1-1,TRBV18,CASSPPAPKGLNTEAFF
TRBJ2-7,TRBV10-3,CAISDRDRTGYEQYF
TRBJ1-4,TRBV5-6,CASSLVQGTPSGEKLFF
TRBJ2-2,TRBV29-1,CSVRTGSNTGELFF
TRBJ2-5,TRBV29-1,CSERTEETQYF
TRBJ2-3,TRBV29-1,CSVDDRDRTDTQYF
TRBJ1-1,TRBV5-4,CASSIADTEAFF
TRBJ2-3,TRBV10-3,CAISEWGLETDTQYF
TRBJ2-5,TRBV11-1,CASSKVVGETQYF
TRBJ2-3,TRBV29-1,CSVEGTSPTDTQYF
TRBJ1-2,TRBV9,CASSVPGQGPPGYGYTF
TRBJ2-1,TRBV29-1,CSVGTGVHNEQFF
TRBJ1-6,TRBV7-9,CASSHSNSPLHF
TRBJ1-2,TRBV6-5,CASSETGGGYTF
TRBJ1-1,TRBV5-6,CASSLAGNTEAFF
TRBJ2-1,TRBV5-1,CASSPEVYNEQFF
TRBJ2-1,TRBV7-2,CASRLTGISYNEQFF
TRBJ1-2,TRBV30,CACGYRGRNGYTF
TRBJ2-1,TRBV11-2,CASSPGQGKNEQFF
TRBJ1-5,TRBV9,CASSERGRPQHF
TRBJ1-2,TRBV29-1,CSVSVGPNYGYTF
TRBJ2-5,TRBV7-2,CANTPREGTQYF
TRBJ2-3,TRBV2,CASAEGLATDTQYF
TRBJ1-1,TRBV29-1,CSVGQHTEAFF
TRBJ2-3,TRBV5-6,CASSLPTGGYTDTQYF
TRBJ1-2,TRBV30,CAWMGRGGYTF
TRBJ2-1,TRBV2,CASSEPLGPGYNEQFF
TRBJ1-6,TRBV25-1,CASSPSLGYSSPLHF
TRBJ2-5,TRBV6-5,CASSPSRGGTQYF
TRBJ2-7,TRBV15,CATSRDRQVSYEQYF
TRBJ1-1,TRBV29-1,CSVQGLGYTEAFF
TRBJ2-7,TRBV29-1,CSVETERDRAYEQYF
TRBJ1-1,TRBV19,CASSMQRYTEAFF
TRBJ2-1,TRBV9,CASSPRGQGATNEQFF
TRBJ2-2,TRBV7-7,CASSLAQQATGELFF
TRBJ2-7,TRBV29-1,CSAQTGGYEQYF
TRBJ2-1,TRBV5-4,CASGSRPTYNEQFF
TRBJ1-2,TRBV5-1,CASSPTGDYGYTF